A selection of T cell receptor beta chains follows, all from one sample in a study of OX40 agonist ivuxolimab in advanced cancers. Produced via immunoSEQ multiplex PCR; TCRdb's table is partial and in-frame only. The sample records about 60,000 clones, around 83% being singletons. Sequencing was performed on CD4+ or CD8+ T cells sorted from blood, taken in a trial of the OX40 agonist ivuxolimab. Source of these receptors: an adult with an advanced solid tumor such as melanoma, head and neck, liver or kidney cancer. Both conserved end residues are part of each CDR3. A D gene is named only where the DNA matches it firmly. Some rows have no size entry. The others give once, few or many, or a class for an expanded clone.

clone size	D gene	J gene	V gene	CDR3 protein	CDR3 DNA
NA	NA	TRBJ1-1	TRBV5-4	CASSLDGTRDTEAFF	TGTGCCAGCAGCTTGGATGGGACCAGGGACACTGAAGCTTTCTTT
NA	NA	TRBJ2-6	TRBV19	CASSVLAGGSGANVLTF	TGTGCCAGTAGTGTGCTGGCTGGGGGCTCTGGGGCCAACGTCCTGACTTTC
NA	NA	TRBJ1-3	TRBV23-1	CASSPESGNTIYF	TGCGCCAGCAGTCCCGAGTCAGGAAACACCATATATTTT
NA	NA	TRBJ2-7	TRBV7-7	CASSLASGANYEQYF	TGTGCCAGCAGCTTAGCTTCAGGAGCTAACTACGAGCAGTACTTC
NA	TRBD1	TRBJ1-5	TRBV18	CASSPPGGQGNQPQHF	TGTGCCAGCTCACCACCGGGCGGACAGGGTAATCAGCCCCAGCATTTT
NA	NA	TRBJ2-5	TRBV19	CASSPGFQETQYF	TGTGCCAGTAGCCCCGGTTTCCAAGAGACCCAGTACTTC
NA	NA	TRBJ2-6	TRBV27	CASSGGHGSGANVLTF	TGTGCCAGCAGTGGGGGCCACGGGTCTGGGGCCAACGTCCTGACTTTC
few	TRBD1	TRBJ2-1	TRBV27	CASRGGQGSYNEQFF	TGTGCCAGCAGGGGGGGACAGGGGTCCTACAATGAGCAGTTCTTC
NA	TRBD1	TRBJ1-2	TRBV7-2	CASSPTGGAGYGYTF	TGTGCCAGCAGCCCGACAGGGGGCGCAGGGTATGGCTACACCTTC
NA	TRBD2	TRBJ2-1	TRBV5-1	CASSLVPREPYNEQFF	TGCGCCAGCAGCTTGGTCCCGCGGGAGCCCTACAATGAGCAGTTCTTC
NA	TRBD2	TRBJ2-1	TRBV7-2	CASSLGPSGTLGNEQFF	TGTGCCAGCAGCTTAGGACCCAGCGGGACCCTAGGGAATGAGCAGTTCTTC
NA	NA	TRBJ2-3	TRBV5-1	CASSLKDTQYF	TGCGCCAGCAGCCTTAAAGATACGCAGTATTTT
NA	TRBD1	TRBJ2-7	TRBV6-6	CASSPGTAYEQYF	TGTGCCAGCAGTCCCGGGACAGCGTACGAGCAGTACTTC
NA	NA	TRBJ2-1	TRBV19	CASTPSGGPEQFF	TGTGCCAGTACGCCAAGTGGGGGGCCTGAGCAGTTCTTC
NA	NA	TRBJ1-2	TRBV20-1	CSAGRGMGYTF	TGCAGTGCTGGGAGGGGGATGGGCTACACCTTC
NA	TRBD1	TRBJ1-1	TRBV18	CASSLGTGGTEAFF	TGTGCCAGCTCACTTGGGACAGGGGGAACTGAAGCTTTCTTT
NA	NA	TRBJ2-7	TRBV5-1	CASSFSAGSYEQYF	TGCGCCAGCAGCTTTTCGGCGGGGTCCTACGAGCAGTACTTC
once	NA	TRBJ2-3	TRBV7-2	CASSPAASTDTQYF	TGTGCCAGCAGCCCAGCGGCTAGCACAGATACGCAGTATTTT
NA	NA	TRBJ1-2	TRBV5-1	CASSLEAAANYGYTF	TGCGCCAGCAGCTTGGAGGCGGCAGCTAACTATGGCTACACCTTC
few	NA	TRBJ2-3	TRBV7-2	CASSLAPLLTDTQYF	TGTGCCAGCAGCTTAGCTCCGCTACTGACAGATACGCAGTATTTT
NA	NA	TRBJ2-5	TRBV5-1	CASGPTGEETQYF	TGCGCCAGCGGCCCGACAGGTGAAGAGACCCAGTACTTC
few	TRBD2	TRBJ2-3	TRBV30	CAWSVGTSGISDTQYF	TGTGCCTGGTCGGTCGGGACTAGCGGGATATCAGATACGCAGTATTTT
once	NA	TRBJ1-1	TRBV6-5	CASSPLSDTEAFF	TGTGCCAGCAGTCCACTGTCGGACACTGAAGCTTTCTTT
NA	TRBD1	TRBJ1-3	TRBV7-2	CASSRTGGSGNTIYF	TGTGCCAGCAGCAGGACAGGAGGTTCTGGAAACACCATATATTTT